This T cell receptor beta chain originates from a study of human CD8 memory T cell subsets. UMI-labeled 5' RACE was used, and it produced the TCR beta libraries. TCRdb processed the 5' RACE reads again and assigns one entry to each CDR3 protein, with no DNA. This sample's table has fewer than 20,000 distinct CDR3 sequences. For stem-like memory CD8+ T cells (TSTEM), the phenotype was CCR7+ PD-1- TIGIT-. This CDR3 region has 14 residues. Sequencing input: CD8+ stem-like memory T cells (TSCM and TCM) sorted from PBMCs. Subset denoted: stem-like memory CD8 T cells (TSTEM), CCR7+ PD-1- TIGIT-. V usage is TRBV12-3 or TRBV12-4 and J usage is TRBJ1-2; TCRdb's D gene call, TRBD1, goes unchecked for lack of DNA. This sequence originates from a human donor in good health. This CDR3 reads CASTFSGDRDGYTF.